This T cell receptor beta chain was sequenced during a study of regulatory T cells in long-lasting Graves disease (dated by TCRdb to the early 2020s). About the study as a whole: In the newly diagnosed Graves' disease group, patients had been taking antithyroid drugs for less than 3 months. The study was registered as a clinical trial and conducted in China. TCR sequencing covered some 13 persistent and roughly 20 newly diagnosed Graves' disease patients, 33 samples in total. Patients with persistent Graves' disease were compared with patients with newly diagnosed Graves' disease using TCR sequencing and RNA sequencing of peripheral blood. Study-level results and caveats: More public clonotypes were shared among persistent patients (roughly 3,000) than among newly diagnosed patients (more than 950). The small sample size was acknowledged by the authors as a limitation that may reduce accuracy. Peripheral blood alone was examined, since thyroid tissue, which constituted the primary lesion, could not be accessed. Preferential use of TRBV28, TRBJ1-2 and TRBJ2-5 was observed in persistent disease, whereas TRBV20-1 and TRBJ2-1 were favored in newly diagnosed disease. Persistent Graves' disease patients showed lower TCR Shannon entropy and fewer highly expanded clones than newly diagnosed patients, suggesting clonal expansion. Sequencing and analysis were restricted to the TCR beta chain.

The germline V gene sets CDR1 to SGHTA and CDR2 to FQGTGA. From cysteine to phenylalanine, the CDR3 is 13 amino acids long. Solely the CDR3 DNA is kept, with 39 bases framed from the first base. At the junction V is shortened by 4 bases and J by 9 bases, with 10 bases in between. Library construction relied on multiplex PCR. Instrument used: Illumina HiSeq 4000. TCR beta libraries were built with iRepertoire HTBI primers and Arm-PCR amplification of CDR3 regions. PCR products were gel purified before sequencing. The original methods were these. A total of under 80 TRBV and 14 TRBJ segments were identified across samples and were used for gene usage analysis of CDR3 amino acid clonotypes. Filtered high-quality paired reads were merged into contigs using COPE and FqMerger. Contigs were aligned with BLAST to IMGT TRBV, TRBD and TRBJ reference genes, and CDR3 was defined per IMGT. Any clonotype with a frequency above 0.1% was counted as a highly expanded clone. Shannon entropy was used to measure repertoire diversity, and the Gini coefficient was used to measure V-J evenness. A clonotype was considered public if more than one individual shared it. In-frame beta chains were kept once TCRdb had trimmed the public reads at Q25 with fastp and called clones with MiXCR. A single entry per CDR3 protein holds the most common genes and DNA from its merged rows. TCRdb, not the authors, supplied the V and J calls. The sample table lists about 530,000 distinct CDR3 sequences, around 16% of them with a count of one. The top ten constitute roughly 25% of the sample.

Taken with the paper, the label for time point translates to: newly diagnosed GD, antithyroid drugs for less than 3 months. For both TCR sequencing and RNA sequencing, RNA was extracted from PBMCs using TRIzol. The diagnosis of Graves' disease was made according to American Thyroid Association guidelines. The patients came from an endocrinology department in Xi'an, China. Each patient gave about 9.1 milliliters of peripheral blood, collected in an EDTA anticoagulant tube. Ficoll Paque Plus density gradient separation was used to isolate PBMCs, and no further T cell sorting was performed. An Agilent 2100 Bioanalyzer and agarose gel were used to check RNA quality, while a NanoDrop 2000 measured RNA concentration. Details on this clonotype: The antigen it binds to is not known. No much larger clone exists at a distance of one base, and base qualities are not known.

The data were also submitted as part of a second study, on T cells in Graves' hyperthyroidism and ophthalmopathy. The second study reports: A patient counted as having stable Graves' hyperthyroidism if no progression to ophthalmopathy occurred over 18 months of follow-up. Hyperthyroidism patients were aged 18 to 65 years and newly diagnosed, with disease duration of less than 2 months. Exclusion was applied to patients with uncontrolled infections, other autoimmune diseases, pregnancy or lactation. Clinical symptoms, serum thyroxine and TRAb, thyroid ultrasound, and orbital computed tomography formed the basis for the diagnoses. For the first round of RT-PCR on the TCR CDR3, the HTBI primer set was used together with the Qiagen OneStep RT-PCR kit. Most expanded thyroid clonotypes (frequency above 0.001) were also found in blood, which suggests that blood repertoires may mirror thyroid immune responses. Ophthalmopathy was separated from stable hyperthyroidism by a 13 V-J signature model, with 87.88% sensitivity and about 84% specificity obtained in cross-validation and 80%/75% obtained in testing. In validation, the model predicted progression to ophthalmopathy a median of around 6.5 months before onset, with about 64% sensitivity and 72.22% specificity. TCR V-J signatures able to tell the groups apart were searched for in a discovery cohort of some 100 patients, of whom 43 had Graves' ophthalmopathy and roughly 58 had stable Graves' hyperthyroidism. Whether ophthalmopathy could be predicted prospectively was tested in an independent validation cohort made up of under 20 hyperthyroidism patients plus 17 patients who later progressed to ophthalmopathy. The 100 discovery patients were randomly split 7:3 into training and test sets. In about 6 Graves' hyperthyroidism patients, the study also compared T-cell repertoires from thyroid tissue with T-cell repertoires from blood. Following sampling, methimazole starting at 30 mg daily was given to hyperthyroidism patients, and high-dose intravenous methylprednisolone was given to ophthalmopathy patients. The libraries were constructed in a second round of multiplex PCR and then size-selected and purified. Paired-end sequencing of the libraries was performed with 100 bp reads on an Illumina HiSeq2000. Raw data were processed with SOAPnuke, discarding reads with adapters, uncalled bases, mean Phred below 15, or no exact constant-primer or identifier match. COPE v1.2.5 was used to merge the high-quality paired reads, and each unique nucleotide sequence was defined as a clonotype. MiTCR v1.1 was used to align the clonotypes against IMGT TRBV, TRBD and TRBJ reference segments. The analysis included only V-J combinations with a frequency above 0.0001, which together covered around 99% of the repertoires. The TCS score was defined as the ratio of F50 (clonal expansion) to E x V (chaos), calculated using BLOSUM62-based TCRdist between CDR3 peptides within each V-J. Welch's t-statistics and random forest reduced some 510 V-J features to about 13, which were used in a naive Bayes classifier (R e1071). Sample size was not statistically predetermined, and blinding of investigators to group allocation was not performed. According to the paper, TCR Vbeta CDR3 sequencing was carried out on 135 peripheral blood samples, which came from under 50 ophthalmopathy, 75 or so hyperthyroidism and some 17 progressor patients.

This sequence uses TRBV7-3 and TRBJ1-6, with a tentative D gene TRBD1 over 5 matching bases. The specimen was peripheral blood mononuclear cells (PBMCs), collected at new diagnosis, from a patient treated with antithyroid drugs. The source is a woman aged 40 to 65 with Graves disease. Donor details come from another sample of the same person, matched by shared clones. Here the CDR3 is given as CASSSGGGSPLHF. The nucleotide sequence reads TGTGCCAGCAGCTCCGGGGGGGGTTCACCCCTCCACTTT.